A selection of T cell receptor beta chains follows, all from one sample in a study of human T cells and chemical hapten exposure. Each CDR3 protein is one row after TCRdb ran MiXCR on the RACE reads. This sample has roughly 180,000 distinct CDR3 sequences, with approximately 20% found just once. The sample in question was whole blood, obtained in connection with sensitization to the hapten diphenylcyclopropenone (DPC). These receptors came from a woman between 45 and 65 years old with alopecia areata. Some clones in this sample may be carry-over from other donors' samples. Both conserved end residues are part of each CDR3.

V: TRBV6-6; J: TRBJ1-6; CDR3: CASSNEAGIRSPLHF
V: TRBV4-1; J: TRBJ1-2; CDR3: CASSQSDRPLGGYTF
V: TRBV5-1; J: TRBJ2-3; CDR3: CASSLYLGSSDTQYF
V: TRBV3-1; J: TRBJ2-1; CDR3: CASSQGLGRNEQFF
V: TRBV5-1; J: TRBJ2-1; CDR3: CASSLDPGEQFF
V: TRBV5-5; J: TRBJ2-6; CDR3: CASSTTGTRSSGANVLTF
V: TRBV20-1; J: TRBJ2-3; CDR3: CSAKVSGTDTQYF
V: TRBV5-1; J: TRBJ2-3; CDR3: CASSTGQARYTDTQYF
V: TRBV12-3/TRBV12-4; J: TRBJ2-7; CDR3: CASIMTGSYEQYF
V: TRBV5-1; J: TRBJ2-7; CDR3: CASSPGMENEQYF
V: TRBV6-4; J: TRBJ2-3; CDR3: CASSGTSVSDTQYF
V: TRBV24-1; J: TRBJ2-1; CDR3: CATSDVRVPYNEQFF
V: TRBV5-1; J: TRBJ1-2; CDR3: CASSLEWDRVDLTF
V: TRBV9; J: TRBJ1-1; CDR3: CASSVGNLNTEAFF
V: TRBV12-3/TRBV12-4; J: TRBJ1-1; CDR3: CASSLTAMNTEAFF
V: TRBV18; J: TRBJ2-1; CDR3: CASSPSSGSSYNEQFF
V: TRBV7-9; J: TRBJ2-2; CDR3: CASSLAFDTGELFF
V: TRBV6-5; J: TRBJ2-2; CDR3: CASSLSGGTGELFF
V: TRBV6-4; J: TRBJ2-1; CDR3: CASSRGSYNEQFF
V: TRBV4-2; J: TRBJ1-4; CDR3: CASSQEGQGAEKLFF
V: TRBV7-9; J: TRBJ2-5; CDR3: CASSLGHQETQYF
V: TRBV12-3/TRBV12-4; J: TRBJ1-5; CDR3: CASSPLGGRNQPQHF
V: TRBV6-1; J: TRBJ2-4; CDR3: CASRTGGIAKNIQYF
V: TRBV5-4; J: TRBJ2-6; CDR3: CASSLGGRGVSGANVLTF
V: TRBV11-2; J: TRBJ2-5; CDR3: CASSLLSFSSAETQYF
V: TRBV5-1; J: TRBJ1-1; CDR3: CASSRQGMGSTTEAFF
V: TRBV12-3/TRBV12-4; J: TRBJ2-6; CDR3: CASSFGRSASGANVLTF
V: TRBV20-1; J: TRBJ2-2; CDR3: CSARDGTSGRLGELFF
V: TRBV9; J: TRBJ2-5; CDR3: CASSAQDRSQETQYF
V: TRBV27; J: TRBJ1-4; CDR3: CASSPLVGSDEKLFF
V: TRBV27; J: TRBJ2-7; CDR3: CASSFGAGIHTSYEQYF
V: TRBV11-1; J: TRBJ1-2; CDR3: CASSSRTGRIGYTF
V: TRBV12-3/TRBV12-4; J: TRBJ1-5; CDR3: CASSLTSGQPQHF
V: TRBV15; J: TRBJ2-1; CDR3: CATSRESQASSYNEQFF
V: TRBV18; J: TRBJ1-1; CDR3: CASSPNGQLNTEAFF
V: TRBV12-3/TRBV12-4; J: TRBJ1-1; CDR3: CASSLDAGQGSEAFF
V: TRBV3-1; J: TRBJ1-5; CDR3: CASSQDTETGSQHF
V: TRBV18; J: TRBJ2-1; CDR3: CASSPKPGVEQFF
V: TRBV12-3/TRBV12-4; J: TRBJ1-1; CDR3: CASSLVELNTEAFF
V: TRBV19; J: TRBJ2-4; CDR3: CASEVGTGIAKNIQYF
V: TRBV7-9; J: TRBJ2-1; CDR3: CASSPTVTYNEQFF
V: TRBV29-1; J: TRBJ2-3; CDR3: CSVTSGRTGDTQYF
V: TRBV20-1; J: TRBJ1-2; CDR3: CSARYLSGYTF
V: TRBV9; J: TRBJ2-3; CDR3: CASSVASGFTDTQYF
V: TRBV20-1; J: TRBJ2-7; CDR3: CSARKSTGSYEQYF
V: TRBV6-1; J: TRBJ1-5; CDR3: CASGFQPQHF
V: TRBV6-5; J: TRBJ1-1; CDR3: CASSYHRELEAFF
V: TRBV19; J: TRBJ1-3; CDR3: CASSTQTGNTIYF
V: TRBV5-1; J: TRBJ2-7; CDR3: CASSLRTSGSYEQYF
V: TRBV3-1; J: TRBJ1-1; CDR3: CASSQGGRDTEAFF
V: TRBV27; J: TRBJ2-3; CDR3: CASSFGGQSTDTQYF
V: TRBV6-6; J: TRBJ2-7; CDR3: CASSYTFQTYEQYF
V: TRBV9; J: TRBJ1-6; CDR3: CASSGGGGLSPLHF
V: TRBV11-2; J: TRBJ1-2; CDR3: CASSLDPAGNGGYTF
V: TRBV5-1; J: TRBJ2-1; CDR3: CASSLALAVRVDEQFF
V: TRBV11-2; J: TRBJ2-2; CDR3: CASSLVSGRYTGELFF
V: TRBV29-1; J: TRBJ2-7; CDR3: CSVASGSTYEQYF
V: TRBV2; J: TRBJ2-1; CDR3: CASTPDLSSYNEQFF
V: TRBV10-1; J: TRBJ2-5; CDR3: CASSEMGRAGEETQYF